The clone carrying this T cell receptor (beta chain) was detected ten times or more. Its antigen remains unidentified. During its preparation, the TCRbeta library received unique molecular identifiers. TCRdb reprocessed the PCR reads via MiXCR and lists one record per CDR3 protein. The repertoire holds 600,000 to 700,000 distinct CDR3 sequences, with 10% to 15% as singletons. The sample is drawn from a study of T-cell reconstitution after alpha-beta-depleted transplantation in children. Germline V lookup: CDR1 LGHDT, CDR2 YNNKEL (reference sequence). The CDR3 has 14 residues. V lost 3 bases and J lost 5, with 13 bases in between. Study conclusions and caveats: There were some patients whose high TCRbeta diversity at day 60 came from surviving recipient T cells and thymic progenitors. It was reported that alpha-beta T cells came from several hundred expanded graft clones (about two months after transplant). Newly generated T cells supplied most T-cell counts and diversity one year post-transplant.

This receptor was taken from a girl aged 2-10 years with congenital amegakaryocytic thrombocytopenia, due to receive a stem cell transplant. The gene calls are TRBV3-1 and TRBJ2-5, with D unclear. Sequencing was performed on PBMCs, taken before TCRalphabeta/CD19-depleted stem cell transplant. In nucleotides, the CDR3 is TGTGCCAGCAGCCACGCCAATCACGGGGAGACCCAGTACTTC. It is translated as CASSHANHGETQYF.